This TCR beta chain was captured in a study of CD8 T cells in Susac syndrome. Study results and limitations: The number of individuals included in the study's TCR sequencing and HLA analysis was acknowledged as relatively small.

It was healthy donors who served as the controls, matched for age and sex. FACS enriched CD8+ TEMRA cells, while bulk CD8+ and CD4+ were negatively isolated. This clonotype was seen a single time. Its antigen remains unidentified. An input of roughly 0.5 to 1 ug of RNA was subjected to reverse transcription using random hexamers. Multiplex immunoSEQ PCR targeted 54 Vbeta and 13 Jbeta TCR beta segments. TCRdb ran MiXCR on the immunoSEQ multiplex PCR reads and lists one entry per CDR3 protein. The sample has 100,000 to 150,000 distinct CDR3 sequences; 90% to 95% are singletons. This clonotype was obtained from a human donor in good health. The sample consisted of CD4+ T cells from PBMCs.

Here the CDR3 DNA reads TGTGCCAGCAGCCTACGACTAGCGGGAGTATACGAGCAGTACTTC. It specifies CASSLRLAGVYEQYF. The J gene is TRBJ2-7, the V gene TRBV4-2, with TRBD2 matching 12 bases. CDR1 LGHNA and CDR2 YNFKEQ come from the germline V gene. The CDR3 contains 15 residues. The junction had 5 bases not matched to a gene; V was cut back by 4 bases and J by 4 bases.